This TCR beta chain was captured in a study of T cell responses to AZD1222 COVID-19 vaccine. Notes on the study in general: Donors in the cohort were predominantly white British and more often female, and clonal diversity was possibly underestimated.

About this clone: Its target is unknown.

Germline V gene lookup returns CDR1 SGDLS and CDR2 YYNGEE. This CDR3 has 15 residues. V lost 5 bases, J lost 1 base, and 15 bases lay in between. Measured with immunoSEQ multiplex PCR; TCRdb has only the in-frame clones, and not every one. The table has fewer than 200,000 clones, 88% seen once. The sequence derives from an adult who received the AZD1222 COVID-19 vaccine. The rearrangement uses TRBV9 and TRBJ2-5; D perhaps matches TRBD1 (5 bases). The sequences come from peripheral blood, collected 28 days after the second AZD1222 dose. The CDR3, as DNA: TGTGCCAGCAGTCCCCTGGGCAGGGTCCAAGAGACCCAGTACTTC. Encoded protein: CASSPLGRVQETQYF.